These 22 T cell receptor beta chains share one sample of origin, sequenced in a study of response to subunit inactivated influenza vaccine. TCRdb used MiXCR to reprocess the RT-PCR reads, holding one entry per CDR3 protein. Counted here are roughly 460,000 distinct CDR3 sequences, roughly 9.7% occurring once; the ten biggest clones make up approximately 12%. Source: PBMCs from blood, taken roughly 6 weeks after vaccination. Receptor source: a man aged 45-65 years who received an inactivated influenza vaccine.

This clonotype showed up just a few times. The chain is built from TRBV7-8 and TRBJ2-7; 11 bases are a match to TRBD1. The germline CDR1 and CDR2 sequences are SGHVS and FQNEAQ. The CDR3 spans 15 residues. After removal of 5 bases from V and 3 bases from J, the junction contained 6 bases not matched to a gene. The DNA for the CDR3 is TGTGCCAGCAGCCAAGGGACAGGGGGGTTCTACGAGCAGTACTTC. It encodes CASSQGTGGFYEQYF. Supplemented by reference TRBV7-8 and TRBJ2-7, the full variable domain reads GAGVSQSPRYKVAKRGQDVALRCDPISGHVSLFWYQQALGQGPEFLTYFQNEAQLDKSGLPSDRFFAERPEGSVSTLKIQRTQQEDSAVYLCASSQGTGGFYEQYFGPGTRLTVT.

This clonotype was recorded many times. The chain recombines TRBV12-3 or TRBV12-4 with TRBJ1-5, with no clear D. The length of the CDR3 is 13 residues. V was shortened by 5 bases and J by 9 bases, with 14 bases between the two germline ends. The CDR3 spells CASSIAGLGPQHF. In DNA, the CDR3 is TGTGCCAGCAGTATCGCGGGCCTCGGGCCCCAGCATTTT.

For this clonotype: A read error is possible here, since a much larger clone lies one base away. The chain uses TRBV29-1 and TRBJ1-2; 7 nucleotides agree with TRBD1. CDR1 and CDR2 from the germline V gene are SQVTM and ANQGSEA. V lost 5 bases to trimming and J lost 4 bases; unmatched junction nucleotides: 4. The CDR3 runs 12 residues. The CDR3 DNA reads as TGCAGCGTTAGTTCAGGGGGCTATGGCTACACCTTC. Its translation: CSVSSGGYGYTF.

This clonotype was picked up a small number of times. V is TRBV12-3 or TRBV12-4 and J is TRBJ2-7, with a tentative D call TRBD2 (5 bases). With 2 bases removed from V and 4 bases from J, the gap between germline ends came to 15 bases. CDR3 length: 15 residues. The CDR3, as DNA: TGTGCCAGCAGTTTAATTCGTGGTTCGGGGTACGAGCAGTACTTC. It is translated as CASSLIRGSGYEQYF.

This clonotype turned up a few times. The chain combines TRBV5-5 with TRBJ1-1, with no clear D. Germline V lookup: CDR1 SGHKS, CDR2 YYEKEE (reference sequence). The CDR3 has 15 amino acids. V was shortened by 4 bases and J by 1 base, with 14 bases between the two germline ends. The CDR3 here is CASSPYSTGNTEAFF. The CDR3 DNA sequence: TGTGCCAGCAGCCCCTATTCGACGGGGAACACTGAAGCTTTCTTT. The variable domain in full, with the rest retrieved from reference TRBV5-5 and TRBJ1-1, is DAGVTQSPTHLIKTRGQQVTLRCSPISGHKSVSWYQQVLGQGPQFIFQYYEKEERGRGNFPDRFSARQFPNYSSELNVNALLLGDSALYLCASSPYSTGNTEAFFGQGTRLTVV.

The V call is TRBV4-3, the J call TRBJ1-5; unclear D gene. This CDR3 spans 17 amino acids. Germline V gene data show CDR1 as LGHNA and CDR2 as YSLEER. Trimming cost V 0 bases and J 7 bases, with 19 bases left between them. For the CDR3, the DNA is TGCGCCAGCAGCCAAGAATATCTGGGAGGCATGGGGCAGCCCCAGCATTTT. It codes for CASSQEYLGGMGQPQHF.

This chain joins TRBV11-2 and TRBJ2-7; D is tentatively TRBD1 or TRBD2 (5 bases each). This CDR3 region has 15 residues. Germline V gene data show CDR1 as SGHAT and CDR2 as FQNNGV. The germline V and J ends were trimmed by 4 bases and 6 bases, with 19 bases remaining between them. CDR3 coding DNA: TGTGCCAGCAGCTGGCCCCGGGGCCGAACCCCCGAGCAGTACTTC. Translated: CASSWPRGRTPEQYF.

The chain combines TRBV4-1 with TRBJ2-2, with D perhaps matching TRBD1 or TRBD2 (5 bases each). V dropped 5 bases and J dropped 3 bases, with 13 bases sitting between them. The CDR3 contains 15 residues. The germline CDR1 and CDR2 sequences are MGHRA and YSYEKL. CDR3 sequence (DNA): TGCGCCAGCAGCGAGTCCGGGACCCACACCGGGGAGCTGTTTTTT. Translation gives CASSESGTHTGELFF.

This clonotype showed up many times. The rearrangement uses TRBV6-1 and TRBJ2-7, with TRBD2 identical over 13 bases. Germline CDR1 and CDR2: MNHNS and SASEGT. V lost 4 bases and J lost 1; bases outside the gene matches: 4. The CDR3 runs to 16 residues. The CDR3: CASSAQTSGRSYEQYF. DNA for the CDR3: TGTGCCAGCAGTGCCCAGACTAGCGGGAGGTCCTACGAGCAGTACTTC.

V is TRBV18 and J is TRBJ2-7; D gene uncertain. The V end was cut by 0 bases, the J end by 2 bases, with 8 bases between. This CDR3 contains 14 residues. Germline V gives CDR1 KGHSH, CDR2 LQKENI. The CDR3: CASSPPMAAYEQYF. The CDR3 DNA is TGTGCCAGCTCACCACCGATGGCAGCCTACGAGCAGTACTTC. The variable domain in full, completed from reference TRBV18 and TRBJ2-7, reads NAGVMQNPRHLVRRRGQEARLRCSPMKGHSHVYWYRQLPEEGLKFMVYLQKENIIDESGMPKERFSAEFPKEGPSILRIQQVVRGDSAAYFCASSPPMAAYEQYFGPGTRLTVT.

This clonotype was found many times. The V and J genes are TRBV29-1 and TRBJ2-1, with 12 bases lining up with TRBD1. Germline-derived CDR1 and CDR2 are SQVTM and ANQGSEA. The J segment lost 8 bases and the V segment lost 0 bases, leaving 5 bases of the junction unmatched. The CDR3 contains 15 residues. CDR3: CSVEDRDRGLYEQFF. In DNA form, the CDR3 reads TGCAGCGTTGAAGATCGGGACAGGGGGCTTTATGAGCAGTTCTTC.

The chain has TRBV6-5 and TRBJ1-1; tentatively, D is TRBD1 (6 bases). CDR1 is MNHEY, CDR2 SVGAGI, per germline. This CDR3 contains 16 residues. V was clipped by 0 bases and J by 7 bases, with 18 bases between them. The CDR3 loop reads CASSYSPRRGYGEAFF. CDR3 DNA sequence: TGTGCCAGCAGTTACTCGCCGCGCAGGGGCTACGGTGAAGCTTTCTTT.

The chain combines TRBV5-1 with TRBJ1-4; D might be TRBD1 (5 bases). Germline-derived CDR1 and CDR2 are SGHRS and YFSETQ. The CDR3 spans 15 residues. V was shortened by 4 bases and J by 8 bases, with 18 bases between the two germline ends. This CDR3 reads CASSPDGGVGEKLFF. The CDR3 DNA reads TGCGCCAGCAGCCCCGACGGGGGAGTAGGAGAAAAACTGTTTTTT.

This clonotype came up many times. The genes are TRBV5-1 and TRBJ2-3, with D perhaps matching TRBD1 or TRBD2 (5 bases each). In germline, CDR1 is SGHRS, CDR2 YFSETQ. This CDR3 comprises 15 residues. The V gene lost 0 bases and the J gene lost 1 base, with 9 bases spanning the gap. CDR3 protein: CASSLARGGTDTQYF. The DNA of the CDR3 is TGCGCCAGCAGCTTGGCTCGGGGCGGCACAGATACGCAGTATTTT.

This clonotype was counted at least ten times. V is TRBV5-1 and J is TRBJ2-7; D call uncertain. Trimming removed 3 bases from V and 6 bases from J, with 10 bases in between. The germline V gene has CDR1 SGHRS and CDR2 YFSETQ. There are 12 residues in the CDR3. This CDR3 reads CASSSDEVEQYF. The DNA of the CDR3 is TGCGCCAGCAGCTCGGACGAAGTCGAGCAGTACTTC.

In this sample, this clonotype turned up a few times. The gene calls are TRBV12-3 or TRBV12-4 and TRBJ1-5; D not certain. The CDR3 extends over 12 amino acids. Trimming pared 6 bases from V and 6 bases from J, leaving 9 bases between. The CDR3 nucleotides read TGTGCCAGCAGCCAATACGTTCAGCCCCAGCATTTT. It specifies CASSQYVQPQHF.

About this clonotype itself: With a much larger clone just one base away, this may be a read error. This chain connects TRBV24-1 to TRBJ2-3; weak D call: TRBD1 (6 bases). The CDR3 extends over 17 amino acids. CDR1 KGHDR and CDR2 SFDVKD come from the germline V gene. For the CDR3, the DNA is TGTGCCACCAGTGGAGCCGGGACAACCGAGGTCACAGATACGCGGTATTTT. It specifies CATSGAGTTEVTDTRYF.

The gene calls are TRBV28 and TRBJ2-7; D might be TRBD1 (5 bases). CDR3 length: 15 amino acids. The V end was cut by 5 bases, the J end by 2 bases, with 16 bases between. The V gene's germline CDR1 is MDHEN and CDR2 SYDVKM. CDR3 sequence (DNA): TGTGCCAGCAGTCCTACAGGCGTCGCTCCCTACGAGCAGTACTTC. Its translation: CASSPTGVAPYEQYF.

This clonotype was found a few times. The chain employs TRBV5-1 and TRBJ2-7; D gene uncertain. CDR3 length: 14 residues. V was cut by 1 base and J by 2 bases, with 10 bases left in between. The germline gives CDR1 SGHRS, CDR2 YFSETQ. This CDR3 is CASSLMDAAYEQYF. Written as DNA, the CDR3 is TGCGCCAGCAGCTTGATGGACGCAGCCTACGAGCAGTACTTC.

The table lists this clonotype with a few counts. This sequence joins TRBV6-2 or TRBV6-3 and TRBJ2-7; 12 bases fit TRBD2. Germline CDR1 MNHEY, CDR2 SVGEGT. The J segment lost 4 bases and the V segment lost 7 bases, leaving 5 bases of the junction unmatched. This CDR3 has 14 residues. CDR3 in amino acids: CASIRTSGTYEQYF. CDR3 bases: TGTGCCAGCATTAGGACTAGCGGGACTTACGAGCAGTACTTC.

In its sample, this clonotype was seen once. The rearrangement joins TRBV6-2 or TRBV6-3 to TRBJ2-5, with 13 bases lining up with TRBD2. The V segment lost 6 bases and the J segment 5 bases; nucleotides outside the gene matches: 3. CDR3 length equals 14 residues. CDR1 is MNHEY, CDR2 SVGEGT, per germline. Here the CDR3 reads CASRVGLAGETQYF. The CDR3, as DNA: TGTGCCAGCAGGGTGGGACTAGCGGGGGAGACCCAGTACTTC.

This clonotype was detected a few times. The chain couples TRBV7-9 to TRBJ2-1; D is unresolved. Germline V CDR1 and CDR2: SEHNR, FQNEAQ (reference sequence). With 3 bases removed from V and 1 base from J, the gap between germline ends came to 7 bases. This CDR3 contains 14 residues. CDR3 coding DNA: TGTGCCAGCAGCTTCCGAGAGTCCTACAATGAGCAGTTCTTC. Amino acids: CASSFRESYNEQFF.